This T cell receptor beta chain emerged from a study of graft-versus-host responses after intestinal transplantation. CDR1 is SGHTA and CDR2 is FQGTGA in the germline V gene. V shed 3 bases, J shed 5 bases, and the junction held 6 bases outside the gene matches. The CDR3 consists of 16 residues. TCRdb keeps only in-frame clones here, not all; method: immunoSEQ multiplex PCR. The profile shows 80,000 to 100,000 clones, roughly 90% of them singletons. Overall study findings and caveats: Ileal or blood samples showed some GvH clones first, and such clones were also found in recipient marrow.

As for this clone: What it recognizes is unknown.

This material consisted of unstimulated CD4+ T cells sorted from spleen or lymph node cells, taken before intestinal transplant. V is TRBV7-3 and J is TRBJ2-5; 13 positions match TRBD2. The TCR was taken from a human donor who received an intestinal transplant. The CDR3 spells CASSFSLAGGRETQYF. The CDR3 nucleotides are TGTGCCAGCAGCTTCTCACTAGCGGGGGGGCGGGAGACCCAGTACTTC.